What follows are 7 T cell receptor beta chains derived from one specimen sequenced in a study of OX40 agonist ivuxolimab in advanced cancers. Generated by immunoSEQ multiplex PCR, the TCRdb table keeps only in-frame clones and is missing some. The sample yields roughly 92,000 clones, under 95% seen once. The sequencing used CD4+ or CD8+ T cells sorted from blood, collected in a trial of the OX40 agonist ivuxolimab. These receptors originate from an adult with an advanced solid tumor such as melanoma, head and neck, liver or kidney cancer.

The CDR3 here is CASSVNRAANEKLFF. CDR3 nucleotides: TGTGCCAGTAGTGTAAACAGGGCTGCTAATGAAAAACTGTTTTTT. The gene calls are TRBV19 and TRBJ1-4; a weak D match, TRBD1 (6 bases). V gave up 5 bases and J gave up 3 bases, with 13 bases separating them. This CDR3 spans 15 amino acids. CDR1 and CDR2 from the germline V gene are LNHDA and SQIVND (reference sequence).

V gene TRBV30 combines with J gene TRBJ2-1, with D unclear. This CDR3 region has 12 residues. Germline-derived CDR1 and CDR2 are GTSNPN and SVGIG (reference sequence). V lost 0 bases, J lost 6 bases, and 6 bases lay in between. In DNA, the CDR3 is TGTGCCTGGAGTGTAATGGGCAATGAGCAGTTCTTC. Its translation is CAWSVMGNEQFF.

The V call is TRBV28, the J call TRBJ1-1; D call uncertain. The CDR3 extends over 14 amino acids. Trimming stripped 8 bases from V and 3 bases from J, with 16 bases between. Germline V CDR1 and CDR2: MDHEN, SYDVKM. CDR3 sequence reads: CASAWVGIDTEAFF. The CDR3 coding sequence is TGTGCCAGCGCGTGGGTGGGTATCGACACTGAAGCTTTCTTT.

The chain links TRBV7-9 to TRBJ2-1; 13 bases are a match to TRBD2. Trimming at V came to 2 bases and at J to 4 bases, leaving 8 bases not matched to a gene. This CDR3 is 18 amino acids long. The V gene's germline CDR1 is SEHNR and CDR2 FQNEAQ (reference sequence). The CDR3 nucleotides are TGTGCCAGCAGCTTAAGCTTTGGGACTAGCGGGGAATACAATGAGCAGTTCTTC. It translates to CASSLSFGTSGEYNEQFF.

The chain couples TRBV6-5 to TRBJ2-6; D may be TRBD1 or TRBD2 (6 bases each). Trimming pared 6 bases from V and 6 bases from J, leaving 15 bases between. Germline lookup yields CDR1 MNHEY and CDR2 SVGAGI. CDR3 length equals 15 residues. The CDR3 loop reads CASSHGGNQANVLTF. The CDR3 DNA sequence: TGTGCCAGCAGCCACGGGGGCAACCAGGCCAACGTCCTGACTTTC.

The rearrangement links TRBV7-9 to TRBJ2-3, with 15 nucleotides matching TRBD2. The CDR3 consists of 19 residues. Trimming at V came to 1 base and at J to 4 bases, leaving 9 bases not matched to a gene. From germline, CDR1 is SEHNR and CDR2 FQNEAQ (reference sequence). The CDR3 loop reads CASSLGRTSGRAVADTQYF. Here the CDR3 DNA reads TGTGCCAGCAGCTTAGGACGGACTAGCGGGAGGGCCGTCGCAGATACGCAGTATTTT.

This clone was recorded once. The chain has TRBV28 and TRBJ1-2; D is unclear. Trimming took 5 bases from V and 2 from J, leaving 18 bases between them. Per germline, CDR1 MDHEN and CDR2 SYDVKM. The CDR3 is made up of 16 amino acids. CDR3 in amino acids: CASSLPPQLFNYGYTF. The CDR3 region has the DNA TGTGCCAGCAGTCTCCCCCCGCAGCTATTCAACTATGGCTACACCTTC.